The subject of this entry is one T cell receptor (beta chain). The sample comes from a study of shared clonotypes between healthy human individuals. Only in-frame clones appear in the TCRdb table, and some are missing; sequencing was by immunoSEQ multiplex PCR. Among about 1.9 million clones listed, 85% to 95% were seen once. The naive CD8 fraction comprised CD45RO-negative cells positively selected for CCR7 and excluded terminally differentiated effector memory CD45RA+ cells. Source material: naive CD8+ T cells from PBMCs. The TCR was taken from a man aged 18 to 29 in good health. Some clones in this sample may be carry-over from other donors' samples.

Here the CDR3 reads CASSDREPYEQYF. As DNA, the CDR3 is TGCGCCAGCAGTGATAGGGAACCCTACGAGCAGTACTTC. This sequence joins TRBV10-2 and TRBJ2-7; D call uncertain. The CDR3 is 13 residues long. From germline, CDR1 is WSHSY and CDR2 SAAADI. V lost 3 bases and J lost 2, with 8 bases in between.